The rows below give T cell receptor beta chains drawn from one sample of a study of tumor-infiltrating lymphocytes in localized non-small cell lung cancer. Generated by immunoSEQ multiplex PCR, the TCRdb table keeps only in-frame clones and is missing some. The data hold 9,500 to 15,000 clones, with under 90% observed a single time. The sample comprised lung tumor tissue. The source is a human donor with non-small cell lung cancer. Both conserved end residues are part of each CDR3. D genes are given only for firm matches. Clone size is given for some rows only: seen once, a few or many times, or a class if the clone is expanded.

DNA | CDR3 | J | V | size | D
TGTGCCAGCAGCTCAGGACAGGGGGTCCCGCAGACCCAGTACTTC | CASSSGQGVPQTQYF | TRBJ2-5 | TRBV5-6 | once | TRBD1
TGTGCCAGCAGCGACGACTACGAGCAGTACTTC | CASSDDYEQYF | TRBJ2-7 | TRBV7-9 | NA | NA
TGCGCCAGCAGCTTGGGGGACCTTCACAGGGGGCAACCTGACGGGGCGAACACTGAAGCTTTCTTT | CASSLGDLHRGQPDGANTEAFF | TRBJ1-1 | TRBV5-1 | NA | TRBD1
TGTGCCAGCAGCCAAAGGGGGGGTCAGCAGTACTTC | CASSQRGGQQYF | TRBJ2-7 | TRBV21-1 | NA | NA
TGTGCCAGCAGTTTTAGCGGGAGGGCCACAGATACGCAGTATTTT | CASSFSGRATDTQYF | TRBJ2-3 | TRBV27 | NA | TRBD2
TGTGCCTGGAGTGTCCAGGGATTCTACCAAGAGACCCAGTACTTC | CAWSVQGFYQETQYF | TRBJ2-5 | TRBV30 | NA | NA
TGTGCCAGCAGAACTTACAATGAGCAGTTCTTC | CASRTYNEQFF | TRBJ2-1 | TRBV6-1 | NA | NA
TGCAGTGCTAGAGGTCACTACGAGCAGTACTTC | CSARGHYEQYF | TRBJ2-7 | TRBV20-1 | NA | NA
TGTGCCACCAGCAGAGATCGTAATGAAAAACTGTTTTTT | CATSRDRNEKLFF | TRBJ1-4 | TRBV15 | few | NA
TGTGCCAGCAGTACTATGGGGGGGAGTCGTGAGCAGTTCTTC | CASSTMGGSREQFF | TRBJ2-1 | TRBV6-5 | NA | TRBD2
TGTGCCAGCAGTAGGGGACTAGCTAGGATCAATGAGCAGTTCTTC | CASSRGLARINEQFF | TRBJ2-1 | TRBV28 | NA | TRBD2
TGTGCCAGCAGTTACTCGACAGATAGCAATCAGCCCCAGCATTTT | CASSYSTDSNQPQHF | TRBJ1-5 | TRBV6-5 | NA | NA
TGCGCCAGCAGCTTGGGACAGGACTATGGCTACACCTTC | CASSLGQDYGYTF | TRBJ1-2 | TRBV5-1 | NA | NA
TGCGCCAGCAGCTTGGGAGGACTAGCGGGAGACCAAGATACGCAGTATTTT | CASSLGGLAGDQDTQYF | TRBJ2-3 | TRBV5-1 | NA | TRBD2
TGTGCCAGTAGTTCACGCGGGACTAGCGTTAACAATGAGCAGTTCTTC | CASSSRGTSVNNEQFF | TRBJ2-1 | TRBV19 | NA | TRBD2
TGTGCCAGTAGTATAAAGGGGGGGCTCTACAATGAGCAGTTCTTC | CASSIKGGLYNEQFF | TRBJ2-1 | TRBV19 | few | NA
TGTGCCAGCAGCCAAGTCCGGGGACAGGGATCCTACGAGCAGTACTTC | CASSQVRGQGSYEQYF | TRBJ2-7 | TRBV14 | NA | TRBD1
TGCGCCAGCAGCTGGCTCGCAGGAGACGAGCTGTTTTTT | CASSWLAGDELFF | TRBJ2-2 | TRBV5-1 | NA | NA
TGTGCCAGCAGCGTAGACCCGGGGGCCAGGGCTGAAGCTTTCTTT | CASSVDPGARAEAFF | TRBJ1-1 | TRBV9 | NA | NA
TGTGCCAGCAGCGTAGCAACTAGCGGGAGTGGGGCGGATACGCAGTATTTT | CASSVATSGSGADTQYF | TRBJ2-3 | TRBV9 | NA | TRBD2
TGTGCCAGCAGCCCCGACCGGGGGGTCAATAACTATGGCTACACCTTC | CASSPDRGVNNYGYTF | TRBJ1-2 | TRBV5-4 | NA | NA
TGCGCCAGCAGCTTGGAAGGGCAGGAGGCGGGAAAACTGTTTTTT | CASSLEGQEAGKLFF | TRBJ1-4 | TRBV5-1 | NA | NA
TGTGCCAGCTCACCGCTGGGGGAGGGCGCGAAACGAAACACCATATATTTT | CASSPLGEGAKRNTIYF | TRBJ1-3 | TRBV18 | NA | NA
TGTGCCAGCAGTTCCGGACAGGGAGGCAATCAGCCCCAGCATTTT | CASSSGQGGNQPQHF | TRBJ1-5 | TRBV28 | NA | TRBD1
TGTGCCAGCAGCTTACATACCTCTGGAAACACCATATATTTT | CASSLHTSGNTIYF | TRBJ1-3 | TRBV11-2 | NA | NA
TGTGCCAGCAGCGTACGCGCAGATACGCAGTATTTT | CASSVRADTQYF | TRBJ2-3 | TRBV9 | once | NA
TGTGCCAGCAGCTCGGACACGGATGAGCAGTTCTTC | CASSSDTDEQFF | TRBJ2-1 | TRBV7-3 | NA | NA
TGTGCCAGCCAGCCGGTGGGGGTCAATGAGCAGTTCTTC | CASQPVGVNEQFF | TRBJ2-1 | TRBV6-1 | NA | NA
TGTGCCAGCAGCCAAGGCATGTGGGCAGATACGCAGTATTTT | CASSQGMWADTQYF | TRBJ2-3 | TRBV4-2 | few | NA
TGTGCCAGCAGTGTCGGGGGACGGGCAGATACGCAGTATTTT | CASSVGGRADTQYF | TRBJ2-3 | TRBV28 | NA | NA
TGCGCCAGCAGCCAAGACAACAGCCGGGACAGAACTTTTTTC | CASSQDNSRDRTFF | TRBJ1-2 | TRBV4-1 | NA | TRBD1
TGTGCCAGTGGTGACAGTCGGGGTGGCTACACCTTC | CASGDSRGGYTF | TRBJ1-2 | TRBV28 | medium-sized | NA
TGTGCCAGCAGCTTAGACAGGGCGGGAGAGCAGTACTTC | CASSLDRAGEQYF | TRBJ2-7 | TRBV7-8 | NA | NA
TGTGCCTGGCACCAGACCTGGAGGGCGGACACCGGGGAGCTGTTTTTT | CAWHQTWRADTGELFF | TRBJ2-2 | TRBV30 | NA | NA
TGTGCCAGCAGCTCAATAGCGGCCGGGGAGCAGTACTTC | CASSSIAAGEQYF | TRBJ2-7 | TRBV7-9 | NA | NA
TGTGCCAGCAGTGAAAATGGCTTGCAGGAGCAGTTCTTC | CASSENGLQEQFF | TRBJ2-1 | TRBV6-1 | few | NA
TGTGCCAGCAGCTTAGGGGGGAGTTCGGCCTACGAGCAGTACTTC | CASSLGGSSAYEQYF | TRBJ2-7 | TRBV11-2 | NA | NA
TGTGCCAGCAGTCCTCCGGGACAGGGTAAGCAGTTCTTC | CASSPPGQGKQFF | TRBJ2-1 | TRBV27 | NA | TRBD1
TGTGCCAGCAGCTTAGGCGGGGCGGAAGAGACCCAGTACTTC | CASSLGGAEETQYF | TRBJ2-5 | TRBV7-9 | few | NA
TGTGCCAGCAGCCTCGCCCTCACTAGCGTCTACGAGCAGTACTTC | CASSLALTSVYEQYF | TRBJ2-7 | TRBV7-6 | NA | TRBD2
TGTGCCAGCAGCTTAAGGACAGGGGTCTACGAGCAGTACTTC | CASSLRTGVYEQYF | TRBJ2-7 | TRBV7-9 | NA | TRBD1
TGTGCCAGCAGCCAAAGAAACGGGGGGGATTATAGCAATCAGCCCCAGCATTTT | CASSQRNGGDYSNQPQHF | TRBJ1-5 | TRBV14 | NA | NA
TGCGCCAGCAGTACCGGGACTAGCGAAAACAATGAGCAGTTCTTC | CASSTGTSENNEQFF | TRBJ2-1 | TRBV5-1 | NA | TRBD2
TGTGCCAGCAGCTTAGGGGGACAGGGAGGCAGTGAACAGTATTTT | CASSLGGQGGSEQYF | TRBJ2-3 | TRBV7-3 | NA | TRBD1
TGCAGCGCGACCTGGACTTATGAAGCTTTCTTT | CSATWTYEAFF | TRBJ1-1 | TRBV29-1 | NA | NA
TGCGCCAGCAGCTTGGGGCAGGGGGACAATCAGCCCCAGCATTTT | CASSLGQGDNQPQHF | TRBJ1-5 | TRBV5-1 | NA | TRBD1